This is a list of T cell receptor beta chains from one sample in a study of T cells in localized non-small cell lung cancer. Repertoires were generated with immunoSEQ multiplex PCR, while TCRdb's copy carries only in-frame clones and drops some. The table shows under 2,000 clones, with roughly 25% occurring only once. Sequencing used lung tumor tissue, obtained before any cancer treatment. These receptors were obtained from a woman aged 35 to 75 with stage III lung adenocarcinoma. CDR3s include the opening cysteine and the closing phenylalanine or tryptophan. D genes are given only for firm matches. Clone size is not always given. Where it is, it says once, few, many or a class for expanded clones.

v_gene: TRBV11-3; d_gene: NA; j_gene: TRBJ2-7; abundance: few; CDR3nt: TGTGCCAGCAGCTACCCCGGGGGCCCCTACGAGCAGTACTTC; CDR3aa: CASSYPGGPYEQYF
v_gene: TRBV6-8; d_gene: NA; j_gene: TRBJ2-7; abundance: medium-sized; CDR3nt: TGTGCCAGCAGTTACTCGATACCGGCAGGGTGGGAGCAGTACTTC; CDR3aa: CASSYSIPAGWEQYF
v_gene: TRBV9; d_gene: NA; j_gene: TRBJ1-6; abundance: few; CDR3nt: TGTGCCAGCAGCGTAGATCCCCAGCGGAGTTCACCCCTCCACTTT; CDR3aa: CASSVDPQRSSPLHF
v_gene: TRBV11-3; d_gene: NA; j_gene: TRBJ2-1; abundance: NA; CDR3nt: TGTGCCAGCAGCTTAGGGGCAGGGATGGGTGAGCAGTTCTTC; CDR3aa: CASSLGAGMGEQFF
v_gene: TRBV19; d_gene: TRBD1; j_gene: TRBJ2-1; abundance: NA; CDR3nt: TGTGCCAGTAGTCCCGGGGACAGGGAGAATGAGCAGTTCTTC; CDR3aa: CASSPGDRENEQFF
v_gene: TRBV11-3; d_gene: NA; j_gene: TRBJ2-1; abundance: NA; CDR3nt: TGTGCCAGCATCGCGAGGGGGGACCGACTGACTACCTACAATGAGCAGTTCTTC; CDR3aa: CASIARGDRLTTYNEQFF
v_gene: TRBV6-8; d_gene: TRBD2; j_gene: TRBJ2-7; abundance: few; CDR3nt: TGTGCCAGCAGTTACCCCCACGGGACTACCAAGTACTACGAGCAGTACTTC; CDR3aa: CASSYPHGTTKYYEQYF
v_gene: TRBV19; d_gene: NA; j_gene: TRBJ2-4; abundance: NA; CDR3nt: TGTGCCAGTACCCCTCGACCGGGCATTCAGTACTTC; CDR3aa: CASTPRPGIQYF
v_gene: TRBV19; d_gene: NA; j_gene: TRBJ2-5; abundance: NA; CDR3nt: TGTGCCAGTAGTGGCCCCGGGAGAGAGACCCAGTACTTC; CDR3aa: CASSGPGRETQYF
v_gene: TRBV6-8; d_gene: NA; j_gene: TRBJ2-6; abundance: NA; CDR3nt: TGTGCCAGCAGTTACTTCGCGGTCCACTCTGGGGCCAACGTCCTGACTTTC; CDR3aa: CASSYFAVHSGANVLTF
v_gene: TRBV11-3; d_gene: TRBD1; j_gene: TRBJ1-4; abundance: medium-sized; CDR3nt: TGTGCCAGCGGACAATTAACAGGGGGTCCTAATGAAAAACTGTTTTTT; CDR3aa: CASGQLTGGPNEKLFF
v_gene: TRBV7-1; d_gene: TRBD1; j_gene: TRBJ2-7; abundance: few; CDR3nt: TGTGCCAGCAGCTGGGACAGGGGAAATGAGCAGTACTTC; CDR3aa: CASSWDRGNEQYF